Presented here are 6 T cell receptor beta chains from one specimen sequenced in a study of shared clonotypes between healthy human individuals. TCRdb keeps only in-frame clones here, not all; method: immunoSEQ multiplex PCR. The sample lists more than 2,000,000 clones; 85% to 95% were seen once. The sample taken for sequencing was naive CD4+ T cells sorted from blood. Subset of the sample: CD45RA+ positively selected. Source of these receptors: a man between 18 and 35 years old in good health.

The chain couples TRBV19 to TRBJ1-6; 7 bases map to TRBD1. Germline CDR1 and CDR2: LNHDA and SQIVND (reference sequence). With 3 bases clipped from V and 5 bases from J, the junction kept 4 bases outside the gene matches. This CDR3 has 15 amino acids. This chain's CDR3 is CASSMGQYHNSPLHF. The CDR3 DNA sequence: TGTGCCAGTAGTATGGGACAGTACCATAATTCACCCCTCCACTTT. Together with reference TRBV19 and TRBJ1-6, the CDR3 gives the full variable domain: DGGITQSPKYLFRKEGQNVTLSCEQNLNHDAMYWYRQDPGQGLRLIYYSQIVNDFQKGDIAEGYSVSREKKESFPLTVTSAQKNPTAFYLCASSMGQYHNSPLHFGNGTRLTVT.

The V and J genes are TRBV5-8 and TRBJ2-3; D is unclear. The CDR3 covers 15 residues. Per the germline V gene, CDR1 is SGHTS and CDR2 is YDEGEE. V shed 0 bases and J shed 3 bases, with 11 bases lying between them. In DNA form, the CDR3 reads TGTGCCAGCAGCTTGGGCTTCGGCCAAACAGATACGCAGTATTTT. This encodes CASSLGFGQTDTQYF. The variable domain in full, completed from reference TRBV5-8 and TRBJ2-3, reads EAGVTQSPTHLIKTRGQQATLRCSPISGHTSVYWYQQALGLGLQFLLWYDEGEERNRGNFPPRFSGRQFPNYSSELNVNALELEDSALYLCASSLGFGQTDTQYFGPGTRLTVL.

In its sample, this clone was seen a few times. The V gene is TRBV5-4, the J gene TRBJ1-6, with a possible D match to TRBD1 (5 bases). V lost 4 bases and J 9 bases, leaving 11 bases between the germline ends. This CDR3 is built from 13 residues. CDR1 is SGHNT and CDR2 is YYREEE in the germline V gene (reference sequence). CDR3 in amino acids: CASSPWDRSPLHF. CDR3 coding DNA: TGTGCCAGCAGCCCCTGGGACCGTTCACCCCTCCACTTT. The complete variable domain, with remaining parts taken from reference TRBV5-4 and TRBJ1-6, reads ETGVTQSPTHLIKTRGQQVTLRCSSQSGHNTVSWYQQALGQGPQFIFQYYREEENGRGNFPPRFSGLQFPNYSSELNVNALELDDSALYLCASSPWDRSPLHFGNGTRLTVT.

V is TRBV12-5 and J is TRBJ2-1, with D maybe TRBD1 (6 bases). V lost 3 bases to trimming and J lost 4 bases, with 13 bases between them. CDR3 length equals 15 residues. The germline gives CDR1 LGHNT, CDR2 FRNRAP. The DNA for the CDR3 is TGTGCTAGTGGTTTAATACAGGGAGCTTACAATGAGCAGTTCTTC. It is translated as CASGLIQGAYNEQFF.

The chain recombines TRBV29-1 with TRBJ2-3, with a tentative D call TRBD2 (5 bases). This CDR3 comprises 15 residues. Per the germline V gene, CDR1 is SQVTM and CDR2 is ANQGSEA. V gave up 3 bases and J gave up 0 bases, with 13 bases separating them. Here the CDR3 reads CSVEGSPRSTDTQYF. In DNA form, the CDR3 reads TGCAGCGTTGAGGGGAGCCCTCGAAGCACAGATACGCAGTATTTT.

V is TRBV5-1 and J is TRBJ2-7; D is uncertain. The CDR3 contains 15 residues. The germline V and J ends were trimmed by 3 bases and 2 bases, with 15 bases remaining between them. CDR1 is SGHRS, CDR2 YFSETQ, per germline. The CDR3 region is CASSWTGSNTYEQYF. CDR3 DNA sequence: TGCGCCAGCAGCTGGACCGGGTCAAACACCTACGAGCAGTACTTC.